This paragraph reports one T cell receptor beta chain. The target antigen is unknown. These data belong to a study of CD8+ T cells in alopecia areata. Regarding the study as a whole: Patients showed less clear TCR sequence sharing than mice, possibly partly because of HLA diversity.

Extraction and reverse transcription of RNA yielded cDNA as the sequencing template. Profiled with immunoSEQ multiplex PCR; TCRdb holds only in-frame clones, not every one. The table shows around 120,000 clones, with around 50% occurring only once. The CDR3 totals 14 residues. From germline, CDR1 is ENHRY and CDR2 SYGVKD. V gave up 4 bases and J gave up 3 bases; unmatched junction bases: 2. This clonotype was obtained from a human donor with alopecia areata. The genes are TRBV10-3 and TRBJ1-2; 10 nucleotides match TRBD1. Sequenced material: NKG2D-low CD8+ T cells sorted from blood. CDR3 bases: TGTGCCATCAGTGGACAGGGGGCGGACTATGGCTACACCTTC. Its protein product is CAISGQGADYGYTF.